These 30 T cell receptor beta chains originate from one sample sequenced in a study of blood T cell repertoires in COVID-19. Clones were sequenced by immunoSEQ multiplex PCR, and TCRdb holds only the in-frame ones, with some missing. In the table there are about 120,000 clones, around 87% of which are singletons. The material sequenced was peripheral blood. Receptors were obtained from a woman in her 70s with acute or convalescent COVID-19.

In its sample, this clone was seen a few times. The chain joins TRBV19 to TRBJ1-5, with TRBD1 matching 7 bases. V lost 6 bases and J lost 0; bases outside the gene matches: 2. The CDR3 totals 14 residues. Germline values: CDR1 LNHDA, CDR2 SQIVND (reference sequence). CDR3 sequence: CASRQGPSNQPQHF. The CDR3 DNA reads TGTGCCAGTAGACAGGGGCCTAGCAATCAGCCCCAGCATTTT.

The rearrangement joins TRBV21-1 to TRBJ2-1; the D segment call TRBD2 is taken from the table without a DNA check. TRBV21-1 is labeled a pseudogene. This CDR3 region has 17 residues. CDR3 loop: CASSKVTRGAGYNEQFF. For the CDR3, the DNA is TGTGCCAGCAGCAAAGTAACCCGGGGGGCAGGCTACAATGAGCAGTTCTTC.

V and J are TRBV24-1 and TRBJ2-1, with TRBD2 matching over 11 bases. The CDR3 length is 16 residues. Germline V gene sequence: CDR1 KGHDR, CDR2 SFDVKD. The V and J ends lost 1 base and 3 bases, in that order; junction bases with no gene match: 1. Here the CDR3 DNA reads TGTGCCACCAGTGATTTCACTAGCGGGGGCTACAATGAGCAGTTCTTC. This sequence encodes CATSDFTSGGYNEQFF.

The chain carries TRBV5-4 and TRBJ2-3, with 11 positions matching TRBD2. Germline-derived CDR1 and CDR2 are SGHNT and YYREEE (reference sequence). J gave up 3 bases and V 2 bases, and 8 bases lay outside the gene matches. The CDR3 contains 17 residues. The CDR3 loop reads CASSLDSGGAGTDTQYF. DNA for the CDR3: TGTGCCAGCAGCTTAGATAGCGGGGGGGCCGGGACAGATACGCAGTATTTT.

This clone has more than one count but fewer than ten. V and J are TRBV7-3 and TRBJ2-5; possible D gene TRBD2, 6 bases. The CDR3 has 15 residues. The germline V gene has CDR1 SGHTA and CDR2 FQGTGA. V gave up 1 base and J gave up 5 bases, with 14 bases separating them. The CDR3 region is CASSLMAGKGETQYF. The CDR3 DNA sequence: TGTGCCAGCAGCTTAATGGCGGGAAAAGGGGAGACCCAGTACTTC.

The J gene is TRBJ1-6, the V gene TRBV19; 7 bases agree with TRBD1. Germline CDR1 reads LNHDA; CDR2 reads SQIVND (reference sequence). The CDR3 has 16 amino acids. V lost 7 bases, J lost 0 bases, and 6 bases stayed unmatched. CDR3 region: CASKPGQSSYNSPLHF. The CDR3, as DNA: TGTGCCAGTAAACCGGGACAGAGCTCCTATAATTCACCCCTCCACTTT. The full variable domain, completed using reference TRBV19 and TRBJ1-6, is DGGITQSPKYLFRKEGQNVTLSCEQNLNHDAMYWYRQDPGQGLRLIYYSQIVNDFQKGDIAEGYSVSREKKESFPLTVTSAQKNPTAFYLCASKPGQSSYNSPLHFGNGTRLTVT.

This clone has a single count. The CDR3 DNA sequence: TGTGCCAGCAGGCTGAGCACTGAAGCTTTCTTT. This codes for CASRLSTEAFF. The chain is built from TRBV12-3 or TRBV12-4 and TRBJ1-1; no reliable D call. Trimming removed 6 bases from V and 4 bases from J, with 6 bases in between. This CDR3 has 11 amino acids.

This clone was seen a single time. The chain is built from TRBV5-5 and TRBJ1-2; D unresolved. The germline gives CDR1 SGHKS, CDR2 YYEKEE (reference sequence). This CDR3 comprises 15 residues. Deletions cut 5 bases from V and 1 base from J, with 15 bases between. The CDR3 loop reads CASSRAPTYNYGYTF. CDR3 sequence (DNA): TGTGCCAGCAGTAGAGCGCCGACTTATAACTATGGCTACACCTTC. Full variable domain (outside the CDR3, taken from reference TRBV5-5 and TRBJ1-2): DAGVTQSPTHLIKTRGQQVTLRCSPISGHKSVSWYQQVLGQGPQFIFQYYEKEERGRGNFPDRFSARQFPNYSSELNVNALLLGDSALYLCASSRAPTYNYGYTFGSGTRLTVV.

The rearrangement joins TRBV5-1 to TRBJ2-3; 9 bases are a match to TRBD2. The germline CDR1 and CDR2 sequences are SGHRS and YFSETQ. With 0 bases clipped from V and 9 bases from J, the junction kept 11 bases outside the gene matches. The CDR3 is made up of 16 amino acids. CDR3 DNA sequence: TGCGCCAGCAGCTTGGTACCAGCGGGGGGTTCAGGAACGCAGTATTTT. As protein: CASSLVPAGGSGTQYF.

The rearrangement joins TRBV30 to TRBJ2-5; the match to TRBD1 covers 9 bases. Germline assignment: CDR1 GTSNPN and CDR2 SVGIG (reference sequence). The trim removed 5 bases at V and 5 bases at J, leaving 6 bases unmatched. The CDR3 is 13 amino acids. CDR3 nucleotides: TGTGCCTGGGAGACAGGGGGAGCGGAGACCCAGTACTTC. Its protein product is CAWETGGAETQYF.

The CDR3 coding sequence is TGTGCCAGCAGTGCTCCGAGGGTCACTGAAGCTTTCTTT. Translating it yields CASSAPRVTEAFF. This chain links TRBV2 with TRBJ1-1; no definite D call. Germline CDR1 reads SNHLY; CDR2 reads FYNNEI. This CDR3 region has 13 residues. V dropped 4 bases and J dropped 4 bases, with 10 bases sitting between them.

The CDR3: CAISEPGRGEGYTF. The CDR3 nucleotides read TGTGCCATCAGTGAGCCAGGGAGGGGAGAGGGCTACACCTTC. The chain carries TRBV10-3 and TRBJ1-2; tentative D call: TRBD1 (5 bases). The CDR3 sequence is 14 residues long. Germline V gene sequence: CDR1 ENHRY, CDR2 SYGVKD. Trimming left V 2 bases short and J 8 bases short, with 15 bases between.

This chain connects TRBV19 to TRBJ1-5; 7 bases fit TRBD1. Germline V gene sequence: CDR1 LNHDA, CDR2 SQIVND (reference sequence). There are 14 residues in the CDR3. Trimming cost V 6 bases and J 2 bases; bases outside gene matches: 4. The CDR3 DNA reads TGTGCCAGTAGCGACAGGGCTCGCAATCAGCCCCAGCATTTT. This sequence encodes CASSDRARNQPQHF.

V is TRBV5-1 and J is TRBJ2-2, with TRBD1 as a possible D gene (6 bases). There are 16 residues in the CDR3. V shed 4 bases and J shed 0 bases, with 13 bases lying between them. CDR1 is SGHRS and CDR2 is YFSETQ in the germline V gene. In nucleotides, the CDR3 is TGCGCCAGCAGCCTCAGGGGCCATACGAACACCGGGGAGCTGTTTTTT. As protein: CASSLRGHTNTGELFF.

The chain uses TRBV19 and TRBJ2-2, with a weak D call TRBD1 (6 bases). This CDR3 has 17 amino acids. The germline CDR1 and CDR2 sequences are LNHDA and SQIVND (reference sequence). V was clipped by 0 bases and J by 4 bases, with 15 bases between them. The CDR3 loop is CASSIDHRVSGTGELFF. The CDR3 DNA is TGTGCCAGTAGTATAGATCACAGGGTCTCGGGCACCGGGGAGCTGTTTTTT.

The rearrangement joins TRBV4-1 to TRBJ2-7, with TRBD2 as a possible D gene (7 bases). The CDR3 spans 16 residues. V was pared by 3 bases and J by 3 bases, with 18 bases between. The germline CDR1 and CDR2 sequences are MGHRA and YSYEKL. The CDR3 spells CASSHTGRGGGYEQYF. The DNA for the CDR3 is TGCGCCAGCAGCCATACAGGCAGGGGAGGGGGCTACGAGCAGTACTTC.

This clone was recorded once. The CDR3 DNA is TGCGCCAGCAGCCAGGGATCCCGGACAGGGAAGGCTGGCTACACCTTC. Translation: CASSQGSRTGKAGYTF. The J gene is TRBJ1-2, the V gene TRBV4-1; the match to TRBD1 covers 8 bases. V was clipped by 3 bases and J by 7 bases; unmatched bases: 13. Per the germline V gene, CDR1 is MGHRA and CDR2 is YSYEKL. This CDR3 is 16 amino acids long.

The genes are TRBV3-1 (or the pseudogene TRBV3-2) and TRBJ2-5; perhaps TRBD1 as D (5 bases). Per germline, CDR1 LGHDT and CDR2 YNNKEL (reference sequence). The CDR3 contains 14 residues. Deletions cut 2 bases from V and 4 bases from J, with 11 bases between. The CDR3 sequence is CASSQSGARETQYF. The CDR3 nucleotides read TGTGCCAGCAGCCAAAGTGGGGCCCGAGAGACCCAGTACTTC.

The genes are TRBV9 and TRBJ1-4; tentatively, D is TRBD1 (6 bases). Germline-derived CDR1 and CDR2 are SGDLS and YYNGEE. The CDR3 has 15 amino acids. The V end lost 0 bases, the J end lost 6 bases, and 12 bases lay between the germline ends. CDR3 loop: CASSVGGGEYEKLFF. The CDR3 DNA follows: TGTGCCAGCAGCGTAGGTGGGGGCGAGTATGAAAAACTGTTTTTT.

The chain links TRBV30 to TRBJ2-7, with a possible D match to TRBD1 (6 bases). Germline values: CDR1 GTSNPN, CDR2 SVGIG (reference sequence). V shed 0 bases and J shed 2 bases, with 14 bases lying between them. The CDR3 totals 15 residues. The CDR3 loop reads CAWSVKSGEPYEQYF. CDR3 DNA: TGTGCCTGGAGTGTAAAGTCAGGGGAACCCTACGAGCAGTACTTC.

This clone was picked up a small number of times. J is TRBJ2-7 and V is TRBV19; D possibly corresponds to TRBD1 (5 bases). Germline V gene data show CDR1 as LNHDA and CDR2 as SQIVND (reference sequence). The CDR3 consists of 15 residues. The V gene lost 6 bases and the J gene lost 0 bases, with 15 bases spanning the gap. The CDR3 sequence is CASSHQGSHSYEQYF. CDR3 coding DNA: TGTGCCAGTAGCCATCAGGGTTCCCACTCCTACGAGCAGTACTTC. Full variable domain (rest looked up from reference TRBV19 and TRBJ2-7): DGGITQSPKYLFRKEGQNVTLSCEQNLNHDAMYWYRQDPGQGLRLIYYSQIVNDFQKGDIAEGYSVSREKKESFPLTVTSAQKNPTAFYLCASSHQGSHSYEQYFGPGTRLTVT.

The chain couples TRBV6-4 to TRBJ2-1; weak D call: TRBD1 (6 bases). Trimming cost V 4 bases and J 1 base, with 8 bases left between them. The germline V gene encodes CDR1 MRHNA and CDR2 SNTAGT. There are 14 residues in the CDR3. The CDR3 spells CASSVRGSYNEQFF. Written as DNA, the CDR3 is TGTGCCAGCAGTGTTAGGGGGTCCTACAATGAGCAGTTCTTC.

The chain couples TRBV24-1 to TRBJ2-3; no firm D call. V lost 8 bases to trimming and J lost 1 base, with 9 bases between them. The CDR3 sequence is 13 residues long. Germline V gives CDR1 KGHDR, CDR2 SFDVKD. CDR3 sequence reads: CATTAAGTDTQYF. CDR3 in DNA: TGTGCCACCACCGCGGCGGGCACAGATACGCAGTATTTT.

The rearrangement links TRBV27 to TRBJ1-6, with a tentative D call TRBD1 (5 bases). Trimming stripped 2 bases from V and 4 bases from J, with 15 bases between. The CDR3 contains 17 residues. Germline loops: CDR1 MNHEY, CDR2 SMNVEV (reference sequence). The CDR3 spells CASSLMPLGGYNSPLHF. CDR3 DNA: TGTGCCAGCAGTTTAATGCCCCTGGGGGGTTATAATTCACCCCTCCACTTT.

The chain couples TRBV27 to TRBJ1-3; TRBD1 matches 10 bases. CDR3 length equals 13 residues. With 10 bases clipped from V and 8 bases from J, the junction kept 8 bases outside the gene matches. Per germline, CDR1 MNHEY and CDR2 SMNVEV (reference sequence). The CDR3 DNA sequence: TGTGCCAAGACAGGGGGCTCTGGTTACACCATATATTTT. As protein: CAKTGGSGYTIYF.

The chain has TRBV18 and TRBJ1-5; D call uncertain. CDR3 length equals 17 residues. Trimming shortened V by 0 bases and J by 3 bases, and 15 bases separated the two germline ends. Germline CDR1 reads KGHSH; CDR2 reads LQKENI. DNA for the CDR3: TGTGCCAGCTCACCACCGTGGGAGCCCTATAACAATCAGCCCCAGCATTTT. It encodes CASSPPWEPYNNQPQHF.

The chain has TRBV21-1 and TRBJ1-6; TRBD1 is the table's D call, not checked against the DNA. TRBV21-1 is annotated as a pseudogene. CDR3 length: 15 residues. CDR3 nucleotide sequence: TGTGCCAGCAGCGATCCGACAGGGGGCTATTCACCCCTCCACTTT. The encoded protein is CASSDPTGGYSPLHF.

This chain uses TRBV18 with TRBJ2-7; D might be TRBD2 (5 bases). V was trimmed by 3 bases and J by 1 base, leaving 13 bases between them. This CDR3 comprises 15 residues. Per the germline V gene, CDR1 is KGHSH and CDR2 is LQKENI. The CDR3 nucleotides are TGTGCCAGCTCACCCCCCGGCCGGGGTTCCTACGAGCAGTACTTC. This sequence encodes CASSPPGRGSYEQYF.

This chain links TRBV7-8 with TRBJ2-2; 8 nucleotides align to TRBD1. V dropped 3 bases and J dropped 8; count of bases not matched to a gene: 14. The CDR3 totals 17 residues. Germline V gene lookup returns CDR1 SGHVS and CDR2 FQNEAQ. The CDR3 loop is CASSFPAGGVGTGELFF. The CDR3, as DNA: TGTGCCAGCAGCTTCCCGGCAGGGGGCGTGGGGACTGGGGAGCTGTTTTTT.

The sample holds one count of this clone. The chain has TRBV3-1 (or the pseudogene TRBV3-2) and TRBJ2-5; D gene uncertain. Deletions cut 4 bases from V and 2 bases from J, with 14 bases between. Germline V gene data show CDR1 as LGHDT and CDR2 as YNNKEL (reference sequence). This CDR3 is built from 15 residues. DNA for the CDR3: TGTGCCAGCAGCCTCTATCCGGGTCAGCAAGAGACCCAGTACTTC. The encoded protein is CASSLYPGQQETQYF.